This TCR beta chain was identified during a study of early T cells in non-severe SARS-CoV-2 infection. About the research overall: Bulk RNA isolated from unsorted whole blood underwent sequencing; chains were not paired. Regarding the study as a whole: VDJdb-based matching was biased toward anti-spike CD8 responses and missed private and CD4 specificities.

Each single cDNA molecule received a unique molecular identifier. TCRdb redid the calling of the 5' RACE reads with MiXCR, one entry per CDR3 protein. The data contain 95,000 to 100,000 distinct CDR3 sequences, approximately 13% of them singletons. CDR3 length: 13 amino acids. Germline V gene lookup returns CDR1 SNHLY and CDR2 FYNNEI. Trimming shortened V by 4 bases and J by 4 bases, and 8 bases separated the two germline ends. As concerns this clonotype: What it binds is unknown.

Specimen: whole blood. This receptor was obtained from an adult who was a healthcare worker with PCR-confirmed SARS-CoV-2 infection or an uninfected control (not recorded which). The V call is TRBV2, the J call TRBJ1-3; D is uncertain. The CDR3 here is CASSAVGGNTIYF. The DNA for the CDR3 is TGTGCCAGCAGTGCTGTGGGGGGAAACACCATATATTTT.